This TCR beta chain was recovered during a study of human T cells and chemical hapten exposure. Overall study context: Small volume differences among pooled libraries mainly caused per-sample TCR yield variation.

TCRdb recomputed calls from the RACE reads with MiXCR, one row per CDR3 protein. The repertoire holds 180,000 or so distinct CDR3 sequences, with roughly 14% as singletons. Study observations and caveats: Against controls, expanded TCRs gave rise to significantly more large CDR3 similarity clusters.

The CDR3 runs to 11 residues. The germline V gene encodes CDR1 ENHRY and CDR2 SYGVKD. V was clipped by 7 bases and J by 3 bases, with 6 bases between them. This clonotype was detected ten times or more. Its antigen is not identified. As for time point: patch test 1, 2 weeks after DPC sensitization. Sample treatment: therapeutic diphenylcyclopropenone sensitization with weekly scalp DPC. This specimen consisted of whole blood, obtained in connection with sensitization to the hapten diphenylcyclopropenone (DPC). V gene TRBV10-3 combines with J gene TRBJ1-2; D gene uncertain. This clonotype was obtained from a woman between 25 and 40 years old with alopecia areata. Some clones in this sample may be carry-over from other donors' samples. CDR3 protein: CAINGHYGYTF. The CDR3 DNA follows: TGTGCCATCAACGGACACTATGGCTACACCTTC.